Each of the 2 T cell receptor beta chains below was sequenced from the same sample in a study of blood T cell repertoires in COVID-19. Profiling relied on immunoSEQ multiplex PCR, and the TCRdb table lists in-frame clones only, not all of them. The profile shows fewer than 400,000 clones, 87% of them singletons. The source material was PBMCs or T cells enriched from blood (not recorded which). The receptor source for this set is a woman in her forties or fifties who had recovered from COVID-19.

CDR3 nucleotide sequence: TGTGCCAGCAGTTACCTAGCGGGGGACACAGATACGCAGTATTTT. It yields the protein CASSYLAGDTDTQYF. The chain uses TRBV6-5 and TRBJ2-3, with 10 bases that match TRBD2. Germline V gene sequence: CDR1 MNHEY, CDR2 SVGAGI. This CDR3 is 15 amino acids long. The V gene end was trimmed by 2 bases and the J gene end by 2 bases; junction bases not matched to a gene: 1.

A word on this clone: An end of the junction differs from the germline gene, which may be a read error. This chain joins TRBV3-1 (or the pseudogene TRBV3-2) and TRBJ2-7; no clear D. Germline CDR1 and CDR2: LGHDT and YNNKEL (reference sequence). The CDR3 covers 9 residues. CDR3 protein: CASSPSILF. The CDR3 bases are TGTGCCAGCAGTCCATCGATCCTATTC.